Listed here are 3 T cell receptor beta chains from one sample, sequenced in a study of Ad26.COV2.S vaccination and SARS-CoV-2 variants. Profiling relied on immunoSEQ multiplex PCR, and the TCRdb table lists in-frame clones only, not all of them. Counted here are around 350,000 clones, roughly nine tenths occurring once; the ten biggest clones make up 3% to 5%. This specimen was peripheral blood, taken after recovery from COVID-19. These receptors came from a human donor who had recovered from COVID-19.

This chain connects TRBV4-2 to TRBJ2-4, with 11 bases that match TRBD2. The V segment lost 1 base and the J segment 5 bases; nucleotides outside the gene matches: 4. CDR1 and CDR2 from the germline V gene are LGHNA and YNFKEQ. The CDR3 is made up of 16 amino acids. In DNA, the CDR3 is TGTGCCAGCAGCCAAGCCGTAGCGGGGGGGGAAAACATTCAGTACTTC. Translation gives CASSQAVAGGENIQYF.

V usage is TRBV11-2 and J usage is TRBJ2-3; a weak D match, TRBD1 (5 bases). Germline assignment: CDR1 SGHAT and CDR2 FQNNGV. The CDR3 has 14 residues. Trimming removed 5 bases at V and 12 bases at J, with 21 bases between. The CDR3 sequence is CASSASVQGVFQYF. For the CDR3, the DNA is TGTGCCAGCAGCGCCTCCGTTCAGGGTGTTTTTCAGTATTTT.

This clone was seen just once. The J gene is TRBJ1-3, the V gene TRBV7-8; no firm D call. Trimming shortened V by 2 bases and J by 1 base, and 12 bases separated the two germline ends. CDR1 is SGHVS, CDR2 FQNEAQ, per germline. The CDR3 is 16 residues long. The CDR3 here is CASSLPVTPSGNTIYF. As DNA, the CDR3 is TGTGCCAGCAGCTTACCCGTGACCCCATCTGGAAACACCATATATTTT.